This paragraph reports one TCR beta chain. This sample is drawn from a study of blood T cell repertoires in COVID-19. Original analysis: Estimated nucleated cell counts came from reference gene primer amplification. Measured with immunoSEQ multiplex PCR; TCRdb has only the in-frame clones, and not every one. V, J and clone size reflect that table, while D and trimming were determined from the DNA. The sample yields a few hundred thousand clones, 80% to 90% seen once. This CDR3 region has 14 residues. Per the germline V gene, CDR1 is KGHSH and CDR2 is LQKENI. J gave up 4 bases and V 5 bases, and 7 bases lay outside the gene matches. Participants, 18 to 89 years old, spanned around 25 US areas. Recovered participants had two consecutive negative NP/OP PCR tests, healthcare professional clearance, or symptom resolution.

The V call is TRBV18, the J call TRBJ1-2; 7 bases align to TRBD1. Source material: PBMCs or T cells enriched from blood (not recorded which). The clonotype comes from a woman in her late teens or twenties who had recovered from COVID-19. DNA of the CDR3: TGTGCCAGCTCAACCCTTCGACAGGGCTATGGCTACACCTTC. Translated: CASSTLRQGYGYTF.